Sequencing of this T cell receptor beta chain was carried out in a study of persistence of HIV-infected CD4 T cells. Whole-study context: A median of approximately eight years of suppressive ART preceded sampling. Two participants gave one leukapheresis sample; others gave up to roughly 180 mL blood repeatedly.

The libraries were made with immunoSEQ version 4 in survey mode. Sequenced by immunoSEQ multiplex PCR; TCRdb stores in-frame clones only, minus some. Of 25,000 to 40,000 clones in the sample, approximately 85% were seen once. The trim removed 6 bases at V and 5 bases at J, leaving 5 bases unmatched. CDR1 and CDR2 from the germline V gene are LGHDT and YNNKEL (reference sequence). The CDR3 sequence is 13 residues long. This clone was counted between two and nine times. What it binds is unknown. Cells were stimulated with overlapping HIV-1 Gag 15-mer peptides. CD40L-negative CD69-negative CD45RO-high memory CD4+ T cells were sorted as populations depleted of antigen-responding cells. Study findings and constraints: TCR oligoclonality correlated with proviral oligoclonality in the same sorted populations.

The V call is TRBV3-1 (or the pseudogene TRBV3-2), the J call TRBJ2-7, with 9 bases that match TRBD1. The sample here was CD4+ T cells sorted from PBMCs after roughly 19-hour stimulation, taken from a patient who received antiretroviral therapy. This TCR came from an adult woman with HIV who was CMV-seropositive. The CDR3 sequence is CASSLDRGDEQYF. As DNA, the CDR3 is TGTGCCAGCAGTCTGGACAGGGGCGACGAGCAGTACTTC.